A single sample gave rise to the 4 T cell receptor beta chains below, sequenced in a study of cytomegalovirus exposure and HLA in healthy donors. Use of 60 Vbeta and 13 Jbeta primers characterized the PCR. Repertoires were generated with immunoSEQ multiplex PCR, while TCRdb's copy carries only in-frame clones and drops some. The table shows under 95,000 clones, with about 76% occurring only once. Material: PBMCs. These receptors came from a woman in her thirties or forties in good health and CMV-seropositive.

The chain links TRBV19 to TRBJ1-5, with TRBD1 as a possible D gene (6 bases). The CDR3 runs 18 residues. Trimming cost V 4 bases and J 0 bases, with 19 bases left between them. Looked up from germline, CDR1 is LNHDA and CDR2 is SQIVND (reference sequence). CDR3 nucleotide sequence: TGTGCCAGTAGTAACGTTTTGGGGGCAGGGCATAGCAATCAGCCCCAGCATTTT. Protein sequence: CASSNVLGAGHSNQPQHF. Supplemented by reference TRBV19 and TRBJ1-5, the full variable domain reads DGGITQSPKYLFRKEGQNVTLSCEQNLNHDAMYWYRQDPGQGLRLIYYSQIVNDFQKGDIAEGYSVSREKKESFPLTVTSAQKNPTAFYLCASSNVLGAGHSNQPQHFGDGTRLSIL.

J is TRBJ1-2 and V is TRBV5-1, with 12 bases aligning to TRBD1. This CDR3 has 13 residues. Trimming took 4 bases from V and 8 from J; bases not matched to a gene: 3. Germline CDR1 is SGHRS and CDR2 is YFSETQ. The CDR3 nucleotides read TGCGCCAGCAGCACAGGGACAGGGGGCGGCTACACCTTC. Its translation: CASSTGTGGGYTF.

The rearrangement links TRBV28 to TRBJ1-1; TRBD1 matches at 8 bases. The CDR3 is 12 residues long. Germline loops: CDR1 MDHEN, CDR2 SYDVKM. Germline trimming cut 2 bases from V and 10 bases from J; bases unmatched to any gene: 3. The CDR3 DNA reads TGTGCCAGCAGTTTAGACAGGGGCGGAGCTTTCTTT. Amino acid sequence: CASSLDRGGAFF.

This clone has more than one count but fewer than ten. V and J are TRBV15 and TRBJ1-4, with D unresolved. Germline V lookup: CDR1 LNHNV, CDR2 YYDKDF (reference sequence). V was shortened by 1 base and J by 6 bases, with 12 bases between the two germline ends. CDR3 length: 15 amino acids. CDR3 bases: TGTGCCACCAGCAGAGGAGGGAGGGCGGATGAAAAACTGTTTTTT. Its protein product is CATSRGGRADEKLFF.